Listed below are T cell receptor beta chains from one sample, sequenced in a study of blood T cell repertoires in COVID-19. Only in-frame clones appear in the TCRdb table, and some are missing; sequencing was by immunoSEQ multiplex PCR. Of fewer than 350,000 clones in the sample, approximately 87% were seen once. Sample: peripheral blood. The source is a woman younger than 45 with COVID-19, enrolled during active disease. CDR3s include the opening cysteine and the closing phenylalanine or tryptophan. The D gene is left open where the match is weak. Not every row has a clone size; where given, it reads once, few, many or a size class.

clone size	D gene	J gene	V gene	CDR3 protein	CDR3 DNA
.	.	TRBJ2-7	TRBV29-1	CSARQDYEQYF	TGCAGCGCACGACAGGATTACGAGCAGTACTTC
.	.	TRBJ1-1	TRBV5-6	CASSLAGSGTEAFF	TGTGCCAGCAGCTTGGCCGGGAGCGGGACTGAAGCTTTCTTT
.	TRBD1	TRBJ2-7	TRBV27	CASSWDRGDEQYF	TGTGCCAGCAGTTGGGACAGGGGTGACGAGCAGTACTTC
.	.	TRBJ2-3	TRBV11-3	CASSHGRGMGDTQYF	TGTGCCAGCAGCCACGGGAGAGGCATGGGAGATACGCAGTATTTT
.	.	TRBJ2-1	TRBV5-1	CASSLSAYNEQFF	TGCGCCAGCAGCTTGAGCGCCTACAATGAGCAGTTCTTC
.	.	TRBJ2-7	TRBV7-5	CVRSLVAQGSSYEQYF	.
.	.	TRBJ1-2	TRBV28	CASRTLRRNYGYTF	TGTGCCAGCAGAACTTTGAGGAGGAACTATGGCTACACCTTC
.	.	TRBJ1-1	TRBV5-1	CASSPDSPLAYVNTEAFF	TGCGCCAGCAGCCCGGACAGCCCATTGGCATATGTGAACACTGAAGCTTTCTTT
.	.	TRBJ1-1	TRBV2	CASVDAGLEAFF	TGTGCCAGCGTCGATGCGGGACTAGAAGCTTTCTTT
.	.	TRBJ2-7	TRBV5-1	CASSRDSSSYEQYF	TGCGCCAGCAGCCGGGACTCCAGCTCCTACGAGCAGTACTTC
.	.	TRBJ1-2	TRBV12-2	CASRLEGGGLHPQNYGYTF	TGTGCAAGTCGCTTAGAAGGTGGAGGACTTCACCCCCAAAACTATGGCTACACCTTC
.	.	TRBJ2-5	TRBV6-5	CASRRNPETQYF	TGTGCCAGCAGGAGGAATCCGGAGACCCAGTACTTC
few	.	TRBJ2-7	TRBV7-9	CASSLVRGYSYEQYF	TGTGCCAGCAGCTTAGTTCGGGGATACTCCTACGAGCAGTACTTC
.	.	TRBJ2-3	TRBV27	CASSFGPAGDTQYF	TGTGCCAGCAGTTTCGGCCCCGCGGGAGATACGCAGTATTTT
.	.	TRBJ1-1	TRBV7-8	CASSRRWSGNTEAFF	TGTGCCAGCAGCCGACGGTGGAGTGGGAACACTGAAGCTTTCTTT
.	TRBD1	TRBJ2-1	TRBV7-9	CASSPGQVRFF	TGTGCCAGCAGCCCGGGACAGGTTCGGTTCTTC
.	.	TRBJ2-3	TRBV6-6	CAGSYQGTQYF	TGTGCCGGCAGTTATCAGGGTACGCAGTATTTT
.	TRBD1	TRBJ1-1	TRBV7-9	CASSSWVTTGGGTEAFF	TGTGCCAGCAGCTCCTGGGTAACGACAGGGGGCGGCACTGAAGCTTTCTTT